This TCR beta chain comes out of a study of cytomegalovirus exposure and HLA in healthy donors. This clone was seen only a few times. This CDR3 comprises 15 residues. J gave up 2 bases and V 5 bases, and 2 bases lay outside the gene matches. Germline CDR1 is SGHAT and CDR2 is FQNNGV. 13 Jbeta primers and 60 Vbeta primers were used for the PCR. Assay used: immunoSEQ multiplex PCR; TCRdb lists only in-frame clones, some missing. Among around 110,000 clones listed, 75% to 90% were seen once. The V and J genes are TRBV11-2 and TRBJ2-6; 8 bases are a match to TRBD1. The sequence was obtained from a man aged 30 to 39 in good health and CMV-seronegative. The sample comprised PBMCs. CDR3 loop: CASSAQGAGANVLTF. In DNA, the CDR3 is TGTGCCAGCAGCGCACAGGGGGCTGGGGCCAACGTCCTGACTTTC.